This is a list of T cell receptor beta chains from one sample in a study of cytomegalovirus exposure and HLA in healthy donors. Profiling relied on immunoSEQ multiplex PCR, and the TCRdb table lists in-frame clones only, not all of them. The sample records about 76,000 clones, approximately 81% being singletons. The sequencing sample was made of PBMCs. These receptors were taken from a woman in her thirties or forties in good health and CMV-seropositive. Both conserved end residues are part of each CDR3. The order of the fields is CDR3 length, V gene, J gene, D gene, clone size, CDR3 protein, CDR3 DNA. The D gene is left open where the match is weak. A row's size may be missing; if present it is once, few, many or a size class.

CDR3 length: 12
V gene: TRBV30
J gene: TRBJ2-7
D gene: TRBD1
clone size: .
CDR3 protein: CAWSVGGHEQYF
CDR3 DNA: TGTGCCTGGAGTGTAGGGGGCCACGAGCAGTACTTC

CDR3 length: 16
V gene: TRBV7-2
J gene: TRBJ2-4
D gene: TRBD1
clone size: .
CDR3 protein: CASSLLAGTGGNIQYF
CDR3 DNA: TGTGCCAGCAGCTTACTGGCCGGGACAGGGGGCAACATTCAGTACTTC

CDR3 length: 17
V gene: TRBV25-1
J gene: TRBJ2-5
D gene: TRBD2
clone size: .
CDR3 protein: CASSESGRGGLIETQYF
CDR3 DNA: TGTGCCAGCAGTGAATCGGGGCGGGGGGGCCTGATAGAGACCCAGTACTTC

CDR3 length: 14
V gene: TRBV6-5
J gene: TRBJ2-7
D gene: .
clone size: .
CDR3 protein: CASSYSRGLGEQYF
CDR3 DNA: TGTGCCAGCAGTTACTCACGGGGACTTGGCGAGCAGTACTTC

CDR3 length: 14
V gene: TRBV30
J gene: TRBJ1-1
D gene: .
clone size: .
CDR3 protein: CAWSSTPGDTEAFF
CDR3 DNA: TGTGCCTGGAGTTCCACCCCGGGGGACACTGAAGCTTTCTTT

CDR3 length: 14
V gene: TRBV7-2
J gene: TRBJ1-4
D gene: .
clone size: .
CDR3 protein: CASSLGRANEKLFF
CDR3 DNA: TGTGCCAGCAGCCTAGGACGGGCTAATGAAAAACTGTTTTTT

CDR3 length: 15
V gene: TRBV4-1
J gene: TRBJ2-5
D gene: .
clone size: .
CDR3 protein: CASSLAPGEQETQYF
CDR3 DNA: TGCGCCAGCAGCCTCGCCCCAGGGGAGCAAGAGACCCAGTACTTC

CDR3 length: 16
V gene: TRBV7-2
J gene: TRBJ2-1
D gene: TRBD1
clone size: .
CDR3 protein: CASSLVGTGPYNEQFF
CDR3 DNA: TGTGCCAGCAGCTTAGTAGGGACAGGACCCTACAATGAGCAGTTCTTC

CDR3 length: 17
V gene: TRBV12-2
J gene: TRBJ2-7
D gene: .
clone size: .
CDR3 protein: CASRLAESKRGGVEQYF
CDR3 DNA: TGTGCAAGTCGCTTAGCGGAGTCGAAACGGGGGGGTGTCGAGCAGTACTTC

CDR3 length: 17
V gene: TRBV18
J gene: TRBJ1-6
D gene: TRBD1
clone size: .
CDR3 protein: CASSPYRTGGSNSPLHF
CDR3 DNA: TGTGCCAGCTCACCCTATAGGACAGGGGGGTCGAATTCACCCCTCCACTTT

CDR3 length: 13
V gene: TRBV6-5
J gene: TRBJ1-2
D gene: .
clone size: .
CDR3 protein: CASSESGRYGYTF
CDR3 DNA: TGTGCCAGCAGTGAATCCGGCAGGTATGGCTACACCTTC

CDR3 length: 16
V gene: TRBV27
J gene: TRBJ1-4
D gene: .
clone size: once
CDR3 protein: CASSLRLAGGGEKLFF
CDR3 DNA: TGTGCCAGCAGTTTAAGGTTAGCGGGTGGAGGAGAAAAACTGTTTTTT

CDR3 length: 13
V gene: TRBV29-1
J gene: TRBJ1-2
D gene: TRBD1
clone size: .
CDR3 protein: CSAGTGGRYGYTF
CDR3 DNA: TGCAGCGCCGGGACAGGTGGCCGATATGGCTACACCTTC

CDR3 length: 15
V gene: TRBV28
J gene: TRBJ2-1
D gene: TRBD2
clone size: .
CDR3 protein: CASTPERGSYNEQFF
CDR3 DNA: TGTGCCTCAACTCCAGAGCGGGGCTCCTACAATGAGCAGTTCTTC

CDR3 length: 13
V gene: TRBV7-2
J gene: TRBJ1-1
D gene: .
clone size: .
CDR3 protein: CASSIQGNTEAFF
CDR3 DNA: TGTGCCAGCAGCATTCAGGGAAACACTGAAGCTTTCTTT

CDR3 length: 16
V gene: TRBV18
J gene: TRBJ1-4
D gene: TRBD1
clone size: .
CDR3 protein: CASSPEGAITNEKLFF
CDR3 DNA: TGTGCCAGCTCACCAGAGGGGGCGATAACTAATGAAAAACTGTTTTTT

CDR3 length: 15
V gene: TRBV9
J gene: TRBJ2-3
D gene: .
clone size: .
CDR3 protein: CASSDTQGWPDTQYF
CDR3 DNA: TGTGCCAGCAGCGACACCCAGGGGTGGCCAGATACGCAGTATTTT

CDR3 length: 14
V gene: TRBV28
J gene: TRBJ1-1
D gene: TRBD1
clone size: .
CDR3 protein: CASSRPPGQGWAFF
CDR3 DNA: TGTGCCAGCAGCCGACCTCCGGGACAGGGTTGGGCTTTCTTT

CDR3 length: 17
V gene: TRBV30
J gene: TRBJ1-6
D gene: .
clone size: .
CDR3 protein: CAWSEQWVGRGNSPLHF
CDR3 DNA: TGTGCCTGGAGTGAACAATGGGTCGGCAGGGGCAATTCACCCCTCCACTTT

CDR3 length: 14
V gene: TRBV13
J gene: TRBJ2-7
D gene: .
clone size: .
CDR3 protein: CASSPGPGDYEQYF
CDR3 DNA: TGTGCCAGCAGCCCAGGACCCGGGGATTACGAGCAGTACTTC

CDR3 length: 13
V gene: TRBV2
J gene: TRBJ1-5
D gene: TRBD1
clone size: .
CDR3 protein: CASRGQVNQPQHF
CDR3 DNA: TGTGCCAGCAGGGGACAGGTCAATCAGCCCCAGCATTTT

CDR3 length: 15
V gene: TRBV7-9
J gene: TRBJ1-4
D gene: .
clone size: .
CDR3 protein: CASSPNMGGSEKLFF
CDR3 DNA: TGTGCCAGCAGCCCAAACATGGGAGGGAGTGAAAAACTGTTTTTT

CDR3 length: 12
V gene: TRBV15
J gene: TRBJ1-2
D gene: .
clone size: .
CDR3 protein: CATPGENYGYTF
CDR3 DNA: TGTGCCACCCCCGGGGAGAACTATGGCTACACCTTC

CDR3 length: 16
V gene: TRBV11-2
J gene: TRBJ1-1
D gene: .
clone size: few
CDR3 protein: CASSQPKGQLATEAFF
CDR3 DNA: TGTGCCAGCAGCCAACCGAAAGGACAGTTGGCCACTGAAGCTTTCTTT

CDR3 length: 14
V gene: TRBV6-1
J gene: TRBJ1-3
D gene: .
clone size: few
CDR3 protein: CASSDYSSGNTIYF
CDR3 DNA: TGTGCCAGCAGTGATTACAGCTCTGGAAACACCATATATTTT

CDR3 length: 13
V gene: TRBV9
J gene: TRBJ1-2
D gene: .
clone size: .
CDR3 protein: CASSPGQLDGYTF
CDR3 DNA: TGTGCCAGCAGCCCCGGACAGCTAGATGGCTACACCTTC

CDR3 length: 16
V gene: TRBV10-3
J gene: TRBJ2-2
D gene: .
clone size: .
CDR3 protein: CAISEQSGRFGGELFF
CDR3 DNA: TGTGCCATCAGTGAGCAATCAGGAAGGTTCGGCGGGGAGCTGTTTTTT

CDR3 length: 15
V gene: TRBV19
J gene: TRBJ2-7
D gene: .
clone size: .
CDR3 protein: CASSIQGSLTYEQYF
CDR3 DNA: TGTGCCAGTAGTATACAGGGAAGTCTAACCTACGAGCAGTACTTC

CDR3 length: 13
V gene: TRBV30
J gene: TRBJ1-2
D gene: .
clone size: .
CDR3 protein: CAWSVAGASGYTF
CDR3 DNA: TGTGCCTGGAGCGTCGCAGGGGCATCTGGCTACACCTTC

CDR3 length: 14
V gene: TRBV4-1
J gene: TRBJ1-2
D gene: TRBD1
clone size: .
CDR3 protein: CASSQQGAGYGYTF
CDR3 DNA: TGCGCCAGCAGCCAACAGGGGGCGGGTTATGGCTACACCTTC

CDR3 length: 15
V gene: TRBV28
J gene: TRBJ1-5
D gene: .
clone size: once
CDR3 protein: CASRRTVQSNQPQHF
CDR3 DNA: TGTGCCAGCAGGCGGACAGTCCAATCTAATCAGCCCCAGCATTTT

CDR3 length: 13
V gene: TRBV30
J gene: TRBJ1-1
D gene: .
clone size: .
CDR3 protein: CAWLGGPGTEAFF
CDR3 DNA: TGTGCCTGGTTGGGGGGGCCAGGAACTGAAGCTTTCTTT

CDR3 length: 13
V gene: TRBV29-1
J gene: TRBJ1-1
D gene: .
clone size: .
CDR3 protein: CSVVRSFQGGAFF
CDR3 DNA: TGCAGCGTTGTACGTTCGTTCCAGGGTGGAGCTTTCTTT

CDR3 length: 13
V gene: TRBV6-5
J gene: TRBJ2-7
D gene: .
clone size: .
CDR3 protein: CASRRGSNYEQYF
CDR3 DNA: TGTGCCAGCAGGCGAGGGTCGAACTACGAGCAGTACTTC

CDR3 length: 15
V gene: TRBV6-1
J gene: TRBJ2-1
D gene: .
clone size: .
CDR3 protein: CASSERQALYNEQFF
CDR3 DNA: TGTGCCAGCAGTGAACGCCAGGCCCTCTACAATGAGCAGTTCTTC

CDR3 length: 15
V gene: TRBV13
J gene: TRBJ2-7
D gene: .
clone size: .
CDR3 protein: CASSPPGGGATEQYF
CDR3 DNA: TGTGCCAGCAGCCCCCCAGGTGGGGGGGCCACAGAGCAGTACTTC

CDR3 length: 13
V gene: TRBV25-1
J gene: TRBJ2-3
D gene: TRBD1
clone size: once
CDR3 protein: CASSTTGADTQYF
CDR3 DNA: TGTGCCAGCAGTACAACAGGGGCAGATACGCAGTATTTT

CDR3 length: 11
V gene: TRBV7-2
J gene: TRBJ2-3
D gene: .
clone size: .
CDR3 protein: CASSFRATQYF
CDR3 DNA: TGTGCCAGCAGCTTCAGAGCGACGCAGTATTTT

CDR3 length: 14
V gene: TRBV18
J gene: TRBJ1-4
D gene: TRBD1
clone size: .
CDR3 protein: CASSPQGADEKLFF
CDR3 DNA: TGTGCCAGCTCACCCCAGGGGGCAGATGAAAAACTGTTTTTT

CDR3 length: 16
V gene: TRBV7-2
J gene: TRBJ1-6
D gene: TRBD1
clone size: .
CDR3 protein: CASSPGRDRVNSPLHF
CDR3 DNA: TGTGCCAGCAGCCCAGGCCGGGACAGGGTTAATTCACCCCTCCACTTT

CDR3 length: 14
V gene: TRBV6-4
J gene: TRBJ1-2
D gene: .
clone size: .
CDR3 protein: CASSDMAGNYGYTF
CDR3 DNA: TGTGCCAGCAGTGACATGGCAGGGAACTATGGCTACACCTTC

CDR3 length: 15
V gene: TRBV7-2
J gene: TRBJ2-7
D gene: TRBD1
clone size: .
CDR3 protein: CASSSGQASSYEQYF
CDR3 DNA: TGTGCCAGCAGCTCGGGACAGGCGAGCTCCTACGAGCAGTACTTC

CDR3 length: 15
V gene: TRBV6-1
J gene: TRBJ2-2
D gene: TRBD1
clone size: .
CDR3 protein: CASSEQQGLAGELFF
CDR3 DNA: TGTGCCAGCAGTGAACAACAGGGGTTAGCCGGGGAGCTGTTTTTT

CDR3 length: 17
V gene: TRBV5-1
J gene: TRBJ2-2
D gene: TRBD2
clone size: .
CDR3 protein: CASSLEAGGTNTGELFF
CDR3 DNA: TGCGCCAGCAGCTTGGAAGCGGGGGGGACGAACACCGGGGAGCTGTTTTTT

CDR3 length: 15
V gene: TRBV19
J gene: TRBJ2-6
D gene: TRBD1
clone size: few
CDR3 protein: CASIDRGTGANVLTF
CDR3 DNA: TGTGCCAGTATTGACAGGGGAACAGGGGCCAACGTCCTGACTTTC